The present T cell receptor beta chain was sequenced within a study of blood T cell repertoires in COVID-19. This CDR3 contains 13 residues. Germline V gene data show CDR1 as MGHRA and CDR2 as YSYEKL. V was clipped by 0 bases and J by 15 bases; unmatched bases: 4. The assay was immunoSEQ multiplex PCR, and TCRdb's table has in-frame clones only and misses some. The data show some 270,000 clones, about 89% seen once. The chain couples TRBV4-1 to TRBJ2-1, with 11 bases identical to TRBD2. Material: PBMCs or T cells enriched from blood (not recorded which). The receptor was isolated from a woman between 35 and 50 years old who had recovered from COVID-19. DNA for the CDR3: TGCGCCAGCAGCCAAGAACTAGCGGGAGTGCGGTTCTTC. Translated, it gives CASSQELAGVRFF.